The 8 T cell receptor beta chains reported below all come from one sample, sequenced in a study of blood T cell repertoires in COVID-19. Some clones are missing from TCRdb's copy, which holds only in-frame ones; the method was immunoSEQ multiplex PCR. The table has 150,000 to 200,000 clones, 60% to 80% seen once. The sequencing input was PBMCs or T cells enriched from blood (not recorded which). Receptor source: a man in his sixties who had been exposed to COVID-19.

This clone was observed a few times. This chain connects TRBV18 to TRBJ2-1; no clear D. The CDR3 sequence is 11 residues long. In germline, CDR1 is KGHSH, CDR2 LQKENI. V was shortened by 3 bases and J by 8 bases, with 5 bases between the two germline ends. Written as DNA, the CDR3 is TGTGCCAGCTCACCTCAGGATGAGCAGTTCTTC. Translation gives CASSPQDEQFF.

This clone has only a few counts. J is TRBJ2-7 and V is TRBV30; 9 nucleotides align to TRBD2. Germline-derived CDR1 and CDR2 are GTSNPN and SVGIG (reference sequence). V lost 3 bases and J lost 5; bases outside the gene matches: 17. The CDR3 is 17 residues long. The CDR3 DNA follows: TGTGCCTGGAGCTCAGGCGGTGGCGGGAGGGGAGTCCACGAGCAGTACTTC. Translation: CAWSSGGGGRGVHEQYF. The whole variable domain, filled in from reference TRBV30 and TRBJ2-7, reads SQTIHQWPATLVQPVGSPLSLECTVEGTSNPNLYWYRQAAGRGLQLLFYSVGIGQISSEVPQNLSASRPQDRQFILSSKKLLLSDSGFYLCAWSSGGGGRGVHEQYFGPGTRLTVT.

In its sample, this clone was seen once. This chain links TRBV19 with TRBJ1-4; 11 bases match TRBD1. V shed 11 bases and J 5 bases; nucleotides not matched to a gene: 4. The CDR3 length is 13 residues. Looked up from germline, CDR1 is LNHDA and CDR2 is SQIVND (reference sequence). DNA of the CDR3: TGTGCCGGGGGACAGGGGGGGAATGAAAAACTGTTTTTT. The encoded protein is CAGGQGGNEKLFF.

The chain employs TRBV5-1 and TRBJ2-1, with 14 bases aligning to TRBD2. V lost 4 bases and J lost 9; bases outside the gene matches: 12. Germline V CDR1 and CDR2: SGHRS, YFSETQ. The CDR3 spans 17 residues. The CDR3 DNA reads as TGCGCCAGCAGCCGGGGGACTAGCGGGAGTGCTTGGGGTGAGCAGTTCTTC. Amino acids: CASSRGTSGSAWGEQFF.

This chain uses TRBV28 with TRBJ1-1; 7 bases agree with TRBD1. CDR3 length: 12 amino acids. After removal of 2 bases from V and 8 bases from J, the junction contained 2 bases not matched to a gene. The germline CDR1 and CDR2 sequences are MDHEN and SYDVKM. CDR3 in DNA: TGTGCCAGCAGTTTAGGGACAGTAGAAGCTTTCTTT. It codes for CASSLGTVEAFF.

The V and J genes are TRBV5-1 and TRBJ1-6; D perhaps matches TRBD1 (6 bases). This CDR3 comprises 16 residues. V shed 0 bases and J shed 7 bases, with 14 bases lying between them. Per the germline V gene, CDR1 is SGHRS and CDR2 is YFSETQ. CDR3 protein: CASSLDGGSGNSPLHF. CDR3 in DNA: TGCGCCAGCAGCTTGGATGGGGGCTCGGGGAATTCACCCCTCCACTTT.

The gene calls are TRBV28 and TRBJ2-7; 12 nucleotides align to TRBD1. The CDR3 is 15 residues long. V gave up 7 bases and J gave up 9 bases; unmatched junction bases: 13. The germline gives CDR1 MDHEN, CDR2 SYDVKM. The CDR3 sequence is CASTSSGTGGDGQYF. As DNA, the CDR3 is TGTGCCAGCACCTCTTCAGGGACAGGGGGCGACGGGCAGTACTTC.

The chain links TRBV11-3 to TRBJ2-7; tentative D call: TRBD2 (5 bases). CDR3 length: 13 residues. Germline V gives CDR1 SGHNT, CDR2 YENEEA. V was pared by 4 bases and J by 2 bases, with 9 bases between. The CDR3 DNA reads TGTGCCAGCAGCTCGACCGGGGCCTACGAGCAGTACTTC. Residues: CASSSTGAYEQYF.